One and the same sample provided the 18 T cell receptor beta chains below, sequenced in a study of CD8+ T cells in alopecia areata. cDNA reverse transcribed from extracted RNA served as the sequencing template. Some clones are missing from TCRdb's copy, which holds only in-frame ones; the method was immunoSEQ multiplex PCR. The sample carries 150,000 to 200,000 clones, around 58% recorded once. Treatment indicated: oral pan-JAK inhibitor, 5-10 mg twice daily. This specimen was CD4+ T cells sorted from blood, taken at approximately week 60, from a patient treated with tofacitinib. The receptors come from a human donor with alopecia areata.

This chain connects TRBV29-1 to TRBJ2-5; D possibly corresponds to TRBD2 (6 bases). The CDR3 runs to 13 residues. Germline values: CDR1 SQVTM, CDR2 ANQGSEA. Trimming removed 4 bases at V and 4 bases at J, with 13 bases between. The CDR3 is CSVVRGSGETQYF. In nucleotides, the CDR3 is TGCAGCGTTGTACGGGGGTCCGGAGAGACCCAGTACTTC. Full variable domain (outside the CDR3, taken from reference TRBV29-1 and TRBJ2-5): SAVISQKPSRDICQRGTSLTIQCQVDSQVTMMFWYRQQPGQSLTLIATANQGSEATYESGFVIDKFPISRPNLTFSTLTVSNMSPEDSSIYLCSVVRGSGETQYFGPGTRLLVL.

V is TRBV19 and J is TRBJ2-3; D assignment may be TRBD1 or TRBD2 (5 bases each). Germline V lookup: CDR1 LNHDA, CDR2 SQIVND (reference sequence). This CDR3 contains 16 residues. Trimming took 5 bases from V and 4 from J, leaving 19 bases between them. In DNA, the CDR3 is TGTGCCAGTAGTTCAGCTACCGGGACCCTCGCAGATACGCAGTATTTT. It yields the protein CASSSATGTLADTQYF.

The chain joins TRBV2 to TRBJ2-3; no clear D gene. This CDR3 contains 13 residues. The V gene lost 7 bases and the J gene lost 4 bases, with 12 bases spanning the gap. Germline CDR1 SNHLY, CDR2 FYNNEI. The CDR3 protein is CASTEQSADTQYF. The CDR3 bases are TGTGCCAGCACCGAGCAGTCCGCAGATACGCAGTATTTT.

The genes are TRBV6-5 and TRBJ2-3; 7 bases align to TRBD2. The CDR3 runs 12 residues. Trimming at V came to 6 bases and at J to 8 bases, leaving 5 bases not matched to a gene. Germline values: CDR1 MNHEY, CDR2 SVGAGI. As DNA, the CDR3 is TGTGCCAGCAGACTACCGGGAGGTACGCAGTATTTT. It codes for CASRLPGGTQYF.

The chain joins TRBV23-1 to TRBJ2-3; TRBD2 might be the D (6 bases). TRBV23-1 is annotated as an ORF whose role is uncertain. V lost 7 bases and J 6 bases, leaving 26 bases between the germline ends. This CDR3 region has 17 residues. As DNA, the CDR3 is TGCGCCAGCATTAACCTCGGACGGGACTCAAGTCCCGATACGCAGTATTTT. As protein: CASINLGRDSSPDTQYF.

The CDR3 coding sequence is TGTGCCAGCAGTGAAAATCGGGGGGCAAGAGAGACCCAGTACTTC. Its translation is CASSENRGARETQYF. The chain is built from TRBV2 and TRBJ2-5, with D possibly being TRBD2 (7 bases). Germline V gene data show CDR1 as SNHLY and CDR2 as FYNNEI. The CDR3 runs to 15 residues. The germline V and J ends were trimmed by 2 bases and 4 bases, with 14 bases remaining between them.

This clone was seen a handful of times. This chain joins TRBV29-1 and TRBJ2-5; D not resolved. V lost 6 bases to trimming and J lost 3 bases, with 14 bases between them. The V gene's germline CDR1 is SQVTM and CDR2 ANQGSEA. The CDR3 loop spans 13 amino acids. This CDR3 is CSVNNLREETQYF. CDR3 nucleotide sequence: TGCAGCGTGAATAACCTGCGCGAAGAGACCCAGTACTTC.

The chain couples TRBV18 to TRBJ2-1, with D possibly matching TRBD2 (5 bases). The CDR3 consists of 14 residues. The germline CDR1 and CDR2 sequences are KGHSH and LQKENI. Trimming removed 1 base from V and 5 bases from J, with 9 bases in between. CDR3 DNA: TGTGCCAGCTCACCACTGGGGAGAAACAATGAGCAGTTCTTC. Translated: CASSPLGRNNEQFF.

This clone was detected only a few times. The rearrangement joins TRBV6-6 to TRBJ2-7; TRBD2 is a possible D gene (5 bases). The V and J ends lost 7 bases and 6 bases respectively, with 16 bases between them. CDR3 size: 13 residues. Germline V lookup: CDR1 MNHNY, CDR2 SVGAGI (reference sequence). CDR3 sequence reads: CASKVGQEGEQYF. As DNA, the CDR3 is TGTGCCAGCAAGGTCGGGCAAGAGGGCGAGCAGTACTTC.

The gene calls are TRBV29-1 and TRBJ1-2, with unresolved D. This CDR3 is 13 amino acids long. Germline V lookup: CDR1 SQVTM, CDR2 ANQGSEA. V was shortened by 4 bases and J by 2 bases, with 11 bases between the two germline ends. This CDR3 reads CSVAQVLNYGYTF. The CDR3 DNA is TGCAGCGTTGCCCAGGTCTTGAACTATGGCTACACCTTC.

This clone was observed a single time. The V call is TRBV27, the J call TRBJ2-2; no clear D gene. The length of the CDR3 is 12 residues. CDR1 is MNHEY, CDR2 SMNVEV, per germline (reference sequence). V was clipped by 3 bases and J by 6 bases, with 5 bases between them. This CDR3 reads CASSFVAGELFF. The CDR3, as DNA: TGTGCCAGCAGTTTTGTAGCCGGGGAGCTGTTTTTT.

This chain uses TRBV6-1 with TRBJ2-5; the D gene is possibly TRBD2 (6 bases). The germline V and J ends were trimmed by 7 bases and 7 bases, with 19 bases remaining between them. This CDR3 is built from 14 residues. Germline CDR1 and CDR2: MNHNS and SASEGT. In nucleotides, the CDR3 is TGTGCCAGCAACGACCGCGGGGCGGCGGGGACCCAGTACTTC. It translates to CASNDRGAAGTQYF.

A few counts support this clone. This chain connects TRBV5-1 to TRBJ2-3; D unresolved. Germline V gene data show CDR1 as SGHRS and CDR2 as YFSETQ. Trimming removed 0 bases at V and 1 base at J, with 9 bases between. The CDR3 loop spans 15 amino acids. The CDR3 DNA reads TGCGCCAGCAGCTTGGCCGCCAAACGCACAGATACGCAGTATTTT. Translation gives CASSLAAKRTDTQYF.

This clone has a handful of counts. The sample has other DNA sequences that encode this CDR3 too. The CDR3 DNA sequence: TGCAGCGTTGGATCCTCCTACGAGCAGTACTTC. Translated, it gives CSVGSSYEQYF. The chain uses TRBV29-1 and TRBJ2-7; D is ambiguous. Trimming cost V 4 bases and J 0 bases, with 4 bases left between them. The CDR3 runs 11 residues. The germline gives CDR1 SQVTM, CDR2 ANQGSEA.

V and J are TRBV4-1 and TRBJ2-3; 9 bases line up with TRBD1. Germline CDR1 reads MGHRA; CDR2 reads YSYEKL. The J segment lost 0 bases and the V segment lost 4 bases, leaving 11 bases of the junction unmatched. The CDR3 covers 18 residues. DNA of the CDR3: TGCGCCAGCAGCCCAGGACAGGGGACTGCCGCTAGCACAGATACGCAGTATTTT. This encodes CASSPGQGTAASTDTQYF.

The chain uses TRBV5-6 and TRBJ2-5; maybe TRBD1 (6 bases). The CDR3 loop spans 14 amino acids. The V gene lost 4 bases and the J gene lost 2 bases, with 12 bases spanning the gap. Germline V gives CDR1 SGHDT, CDR2 YYEEEE. CDR3: CASSLIGQQETQYF. The CDR3 nucleotides read TGTGCCAGCAGCCTAATAGGACAGCAAGAGACCCAGTACTTC. The whole variable domain, remainder taken from reference TRBV5-6 and TRBJ2-5, is DAGVTQSPTHLIKTRGQQVTLRCSPKSGHDTVSWYQQALGQGPQFIFQYYEEEERQRGNFPDRFSGHQFPNYSSELNVNALLLGDSALYLCASSLIGQQETQYFGPGTRLLVL.

The V gene is TRBV29-1, the J gene TRBJ2-3; TRBD1 is a possible D gene (6 bases). Trimming took off 4 bases at V and 2 bases at J, with 13 bases between the two ends. There are 14 residues in the CDR3. Germline lookup yields CDR1 SQVTM and CDR2 ANQGSEA. The CDR3 loop is CSVAAGAPTDTQYF. As DNA, the CDR3 is TGCAGCGTTGCGGCAGGGGCGCCCACAGATACGCAGTATTTT.

This clone has only a few counts. The rearrangement links TRBV7-9 to TRBJ1-5; D uncertain. The CDR3 spans 14 residues. Per germline, CDR1 SEHNR and CDR2 FQNEAQ (reference sequence). V was trimmed by 0 bases and J by 2 bases, leaving 5 bases between them. CDR3 DNA: TGTGCCAGCAGCTTAGCAGGTCGCAATCAGCCCCAGCATTTT. Protein sequence: CASSLAGRNQPQHF.